The 3 T cell receptor beta chains below were found in one sample sequenced in a study of blood T cell repertoires in COVID-19. Repertoires were generated with immunoSEQ multiplex PCR, while TCRdb's copy carries only in-frame clones and drops some. The sample consists of 150,000 to 200,000 clones, around 75% of them appearing once. Sequencing used peripheral blood. The receptor set was obtained from a woman aged 40 to 49 with COVID-19, enrolled during active disease.

This clone has just a few counts. This chain uses TRBV12-3 or TRBV12-4 with TRBJ2-7, with TRBD2 identical over 8 bases. Trimming cost V 6 bases and J 6 bases; bases outside gene matches: 7. The CDR3 consists of 13 residues. CDR3 coding DNA: TGTGCCAGCAGGCCACTAGCGGAGGGCGAGCAGTACTTC. Its translation is CASRPLAEGEQYF.

The gene calls are TRBV6-4 and TRBJ2-3; D uncertain. Germline values: CDR1 MRHNA, CDR2 SNTAGT. The CDR3 length is 11 residues. The germline V and J ends were trimmed by 2 bases and 5 bases, with 2 bases remaining between them. The CDR3 spells CASSDQDTQYF. CDR3 bases: TGTGCCAGCAGTGACCAAGATACGCAGTATTTT.

The genes are TRBV7-3 and TRBJ2-3; 15 bases agree with TRBD2. The germline V gene encodes CDR1 SGHTA and CDR2 FQGTGA. V gave up 5 bases and J gave up 6 bases; unmatched junction bases: 3. The CDR3 length is 15 residues. The CDR3 sequence: CASSRTSGGADTQYF. CDR3 coding DNA: TGTGCCAGCAGCCGGACTAGCGGGGGGGCGGATACGCAGTATTTT.